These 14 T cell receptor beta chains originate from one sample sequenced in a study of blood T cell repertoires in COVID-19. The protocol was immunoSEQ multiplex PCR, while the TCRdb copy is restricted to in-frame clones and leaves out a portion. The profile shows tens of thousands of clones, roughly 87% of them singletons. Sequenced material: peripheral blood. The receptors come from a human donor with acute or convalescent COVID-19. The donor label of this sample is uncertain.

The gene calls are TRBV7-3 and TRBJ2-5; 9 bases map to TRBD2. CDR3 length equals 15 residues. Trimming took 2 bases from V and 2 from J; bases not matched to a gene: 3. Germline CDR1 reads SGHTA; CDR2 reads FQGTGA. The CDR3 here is CASSLAGGKQETQYF. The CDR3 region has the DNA TGTGCCAGCAGCTTAGCGGGGGGGAAACAAGAGACCCAGTACTTC.

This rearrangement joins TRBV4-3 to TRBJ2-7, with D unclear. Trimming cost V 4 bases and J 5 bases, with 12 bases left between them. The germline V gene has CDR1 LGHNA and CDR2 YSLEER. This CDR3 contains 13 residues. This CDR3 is CASSPRQYDEQYF. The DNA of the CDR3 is TGCGCCAGCAGCCCCAGGCAGTATGACGAGCAGTACTTC.

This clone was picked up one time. The CDR3 coding sequence is TGTGCCAGCAGCTTACGGACAGGGGACGCCAAAAACATTCAGTACTTC. Translating gives CASSLRTGDAKNIQYF. The V call is TRBV11-2, the J call TRBJ2-4; 9 positions match TRBD1. CDR1 is SGHAT and CDR2 is FQNNGV in the germline V gene. The V segment lost 2 bases and the J segment 1 base; nucleotides outside the gene matches: 3. This CDR3 is built from 16 residues.

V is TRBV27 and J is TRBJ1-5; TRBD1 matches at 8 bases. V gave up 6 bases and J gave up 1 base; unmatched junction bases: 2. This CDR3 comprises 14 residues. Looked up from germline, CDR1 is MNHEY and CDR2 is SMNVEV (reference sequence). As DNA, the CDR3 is TGTGCCAGCAGGAGGACAGGGAGCAATCAGCCCCAGCATTTT. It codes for CASRRTGSNQPQHF.

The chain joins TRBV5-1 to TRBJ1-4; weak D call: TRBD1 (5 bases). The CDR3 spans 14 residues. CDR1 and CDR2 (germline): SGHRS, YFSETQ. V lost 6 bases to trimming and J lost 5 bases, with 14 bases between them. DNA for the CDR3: TGCGCCAGCAACTTCGGGACTCCGAATGAAAAACTGTTTTTT. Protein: CASNFGTPNEKLFF.

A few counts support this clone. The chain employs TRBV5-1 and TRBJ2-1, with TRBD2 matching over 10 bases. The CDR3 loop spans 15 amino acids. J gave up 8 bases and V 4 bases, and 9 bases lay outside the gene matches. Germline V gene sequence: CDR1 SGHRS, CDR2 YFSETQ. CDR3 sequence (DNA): TGCGCCAGCAGCCCGGGACTAGCGAGGCAGGATGAGCAGTTCTTC. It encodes CASSPGLARQDEQFF.

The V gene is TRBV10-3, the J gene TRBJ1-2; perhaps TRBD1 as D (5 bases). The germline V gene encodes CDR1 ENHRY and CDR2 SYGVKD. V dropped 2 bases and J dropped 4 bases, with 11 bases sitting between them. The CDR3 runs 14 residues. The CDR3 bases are TGTGCCATCAGTGAGGGAGGGGTCGGCTATGGCTACACCTTC. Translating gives CAISEGGVGYGYTF.

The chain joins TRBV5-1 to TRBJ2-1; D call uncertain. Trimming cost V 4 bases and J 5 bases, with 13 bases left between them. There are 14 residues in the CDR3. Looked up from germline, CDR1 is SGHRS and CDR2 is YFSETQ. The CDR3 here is CASSLNSVNNEQFF. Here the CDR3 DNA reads TGCGCCAGCAGCCTAAACTCGGTGAACAATGAGCAGTTCTTC.

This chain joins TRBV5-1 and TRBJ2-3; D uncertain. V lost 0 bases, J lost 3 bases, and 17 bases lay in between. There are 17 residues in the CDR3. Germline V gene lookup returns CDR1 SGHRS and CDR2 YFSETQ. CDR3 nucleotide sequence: TGCGCCAGCAGCTTGGCCCGACGTAGTCCTAGTACAGATACGCAGTATTTT. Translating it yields CASSLARRSPSTDTQYF.

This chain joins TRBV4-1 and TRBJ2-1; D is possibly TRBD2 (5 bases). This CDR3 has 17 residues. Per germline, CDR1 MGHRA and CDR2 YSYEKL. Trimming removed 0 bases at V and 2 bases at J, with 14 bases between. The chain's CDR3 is CASSQELGLSAYNEQFF. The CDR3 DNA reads TGCGCCAGCAGCCAAGAGCTCGGACTGAGCGCCTACAATGAGCAGTTCTTC.

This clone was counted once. The chain's CDR3 is CASSLVGQGNTEAFF. The CDR3 DNA follows: TGTGCCAGCAGCTTGGTGGGTCAGGGAAACACTGAAGCTTTCTTT. The V call is TRBV5-4, the J call TRBJ1-1, with D tentatively TRBD1 (5 bases). V lost 0 bases and J lost 2, with 11 bases in between. Germline V gene sequence: CDR1 SGHNT, CDR2 YYREEE (reference sequence). The CDR3 totals 15 residues.

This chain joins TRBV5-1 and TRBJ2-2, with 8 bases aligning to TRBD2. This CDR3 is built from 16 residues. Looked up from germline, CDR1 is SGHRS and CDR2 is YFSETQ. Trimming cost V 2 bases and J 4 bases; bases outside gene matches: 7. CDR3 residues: CASSLSPGGVTGELFF. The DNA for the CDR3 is TGCGCCAGCAGCTTATCCCCCGGGGGGGTCACCGGGGAGCTGTTTTTT.

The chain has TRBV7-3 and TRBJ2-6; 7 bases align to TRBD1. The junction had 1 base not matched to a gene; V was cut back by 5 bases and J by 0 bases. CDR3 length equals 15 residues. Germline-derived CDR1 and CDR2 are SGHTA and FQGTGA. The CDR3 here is CASSGTDSGANVLTF. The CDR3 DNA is TGTGCCAGCAGCGGGACAGACTCTGGGGCCAACGTCCTGACTTTC.

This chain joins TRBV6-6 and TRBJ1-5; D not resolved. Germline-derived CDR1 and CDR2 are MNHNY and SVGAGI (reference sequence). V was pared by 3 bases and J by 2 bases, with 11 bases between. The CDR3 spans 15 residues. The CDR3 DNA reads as TGTGCCAGCAGTTATGGGGAGGTCGGCAATCAGCCCCAGCATTTT. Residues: CASSYGEVGNQPQHF.